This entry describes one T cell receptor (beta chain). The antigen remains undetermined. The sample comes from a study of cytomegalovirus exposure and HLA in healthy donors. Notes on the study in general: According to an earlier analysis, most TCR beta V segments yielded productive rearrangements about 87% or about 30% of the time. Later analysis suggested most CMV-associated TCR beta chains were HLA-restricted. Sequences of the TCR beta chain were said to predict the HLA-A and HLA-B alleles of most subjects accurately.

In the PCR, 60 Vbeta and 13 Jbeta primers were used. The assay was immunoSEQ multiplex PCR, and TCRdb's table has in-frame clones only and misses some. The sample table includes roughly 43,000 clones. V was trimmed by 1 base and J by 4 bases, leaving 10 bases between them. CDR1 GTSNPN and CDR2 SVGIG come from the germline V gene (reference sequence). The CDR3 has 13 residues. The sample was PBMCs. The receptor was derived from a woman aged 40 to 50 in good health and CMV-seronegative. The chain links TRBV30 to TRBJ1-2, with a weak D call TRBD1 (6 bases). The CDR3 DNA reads TGTGCCTGGAGTGGAGGGGGGGTCTATGGCTACACCTTC. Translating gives CAWSGGGVYGYTF. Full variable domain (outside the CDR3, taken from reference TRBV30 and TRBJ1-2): SQTIHQWPATLVQPVGSPLSLECTVEGTSNPNLYWYRQAAGRGLQLLFYSVGIGQISSEVPQNLSASRPQDRQFILSSKKLLLSDSGFYLCAWSGGGVYGYTFGSGTRLTVV.